This TCR beta chain is from a study of early T cells in non-severe SARS-CoV-2 infection. This clonotype showed up many times. Individual cDNA molecules each received unique molecular identifiers attached to them. Each CDR3 protein is one row after TCRdb ran MiXCR on the 5' RACE reads. The sample records roughly 80,000 distinct CDR3 sequences, approximately 10% being singletons. CDR1 is DFQATT, CDR2 SNEGSKA, per germline (reference sequence). The junction had 6 bases not matched to a gene; V was cut back by 8 bases and J by 5 bases. There are 13 residues in the CDR3. This clonotype was obtained from an adult who was a healthcare worker with PCR-confirmed SARS-CoV-2 infection or an uninfected control (not recorded which). This chain links TRBV20-1 with TRBJ1-4; TRBD1 agrees at 9 bases. The sample here was whole blood, taken at baseline. CDR3 sequence: CSTQGASNEKLFF. The CDR3 nucleotides are TGCAGTACACAGGGGGCATCAAATGAAAAACTGTTTTTT.